This T cell receptor beta chain was profiled in a study of blood T cell repertoires in COVID-19. Study as a whole: Material from acute and convalescent COVID-19 was sourced from the United States, Italy and Spain.

Original methodology: Estimation of nucleated cell counts relied on the amplification of reference gene primers. Here immunoSEQ multiplex PCR was the method, and the copy in TCRdb shows in-frame clones only, minus some. D and trimming were read from the DNA, whereas the V and J calls and clone size are those reported in that table. The sample contains 200,000 to 250,000 clones, 84% of which appear only once. Patients from Seattle were sampled longitudinally, starting during active infection. The receptor's source is a woman of 80 years or more with COVID-19, enrolled during active disease. Input material: peripheral blood.

For the CDR3, the DNA is TGTGCCAGCAGCGTAGGGGGGAGGGCTTCACCCCTCCACTTT. This translates into CASSVGGRASPLHF. V and J are TRBV9 and TRBJ1-6; tentatively, D is TRBD1 (5 bases). CDR3 size: 14 residues. V lost 0 bases, J lost 9 bases, and 10 bases lay in between. Germline CDR1 reads SGDLS; CDR2 reads YYNGEE.